Listed below are T cell receptor beta chains from one sample, sequenced in a study of cytomegalovirus exposure and HLA in healthy donors. The repertoire was sequenced with immunoSEQ multiplex PCR; TCRdb's copy has only in-frame clones and lacks some. The top ten hold roughly 18% of the sample, which has 35,000 to 40,000 clones, 66% seen once. What was sequenced was PBMCs. The receptors here all came from a man aged 45-65 years in good health and CMV-seropositive. CDR3s include the opening cysteine and the closing phenylalanine or tryptophan. A D gene is named only where the DNA matches it firmly. Clone size is stated in some rows and not others, as once, few, many or a class when expanded.

clone_size j_call d_call v_call cdr3_aa cdr3_nt
. TRBJ1-6 . TRBV9 CASSPEAGANSPLHF TGTGCCAGCAGCCCAGAGGCAGGGGCGAATTCACCCCTCCACTTT
once TRBJ2-4 . TRBV7-2 CASSPPATKNIQYF TGTGCCAGCAGCCCGCCCGCTACTAAAAACATTCAGTACTTC
. TRBJ1-2 . TRBV7-2 CASTPGKGDYGYTF TGTGCCAGCACCCCCGGCAAGGGGGACTATGGCTACACCTTC
few TRBJ2-7 TRBD1 TRBV30 CAWSRDRGGEQYF TGTGCCTGGAGTAGGGACAGGGGTGGCGAGCAGTACTTC
few TRBJ1-2 . TRBV7-2 CASSLVGGETFNYGYTF TGTGCCAGCAGCTTAGTCGGGGGGGAGACCTTCAACTATGGCTACACCTTC
. TRBJ1-2 . TRBV7-9 CASSLMRLPNYGYTF TGTGCCAGCAGCTTAATGAGGTTGCCTAACTATGGCTACACCTTC
. TRBJ2-2 . TRBV7-2 CASSLEVHRDDGELFF TGTGCCAGCAGCTTAGAGGTCCACAGGGATGACGGGGAGCTGTTTTTT
. TRBJ2-5 TRBD2 TRBV5-1 CASSLAGLAPDQYF TGCGCCAGCAGCTTGGCGGGACTAGCCCCAGACCAGTACTTC
. TRBJ1-1 . TRBV13 CASSLYRATEAFF TGTGCCAGCAGCTTATACAGGGCCACTGAAGCTTTCTTT
. TRBJ2-7 . TRBV7-6 CASSLALDSGEQYF TGTGCCAGCAGCTTAGCCTTGGACTCCGGCGAGCAGTACTTC
. TRBJ2-3 . TRBV5-4 CASSGGSDTQYF TGTGCCAGCAGCGGCGGATCAGATACGCAGTATTTT
. TRBJ2-7 TRBD1 TRBV2 CASSETGGEQYF TGTGCCAGCAGTGAGACAGGGGGCGAGCAGTACTTC
. TRBJ2-1 . TRBV5-1 CASTQPPYYNEQFF TGCGCCAGCACTCAACCCCCCTATTACAATGAGCAGTTCTTC
few TRBJ1-4 TRBD1 TRBV2 CASSNSGTGGEKLFF TGTGCCAGCAGCAACTCCGGGACAGGGGGCGAAAAACTGTTTTTT
. TRBJ2-7 . TRBV4-2 CASSQDPGGGYEQYF TGTGCCAGCAGCCAAGATCCCGGGGGTGGCTACGAGCAGTACTTC